A selection of T cell receptor beta chains follows, all from one sample in a study of CD8+ T cells in alopecia areata. Method: immunoSEQ multiplex PCR; TCRdb's copy keeps in-frame clones and lacks some. The repertoire holds almost 250,000 clones, with roughly two thirds as singletons. The input for sequencing was CD4+ T cells sorted from blood, taken at week 0. The receptors come from a human donor with alopecia areata. Each CDR3 is given with its conserved first and last residue. D genes are given only for firm matches. Only part of the rows carry a size: once, few, many, or a class if the clone is expanded.

>TRBJ2-7|-|TRBD1|TRBV7-8
TGTGCCAGCAGCTTAGGACAGGGGGCGATTACCGAGCAGTACTTC
CASSLGQGAITEQYF
>TRBJ2-3|-|-|TRBV4-3
TGCGCCAGCAGCCAAGCCCGCACAGATACGCAGTATTTT
CASSQARTDTQYF
>TRBJ2-3|-|TRBD2|TRBV2
TGTGCCAGCAGTGAACAACCGGGACTACCAGATACGCAGTATTTT
CASSEQPGLPDTQYF
>TRBJ2-5|-|-|TRBV18
TGTGCCAGCTCATACCAAGAGACCCAGTACTTC
CASSYQETQYF
>TRBJ1-2|-|-|TRBV5-1
TGCGCCAGCAGCTTGGCACCAGGGAACGGCTACACCTTC
CASSLAPGNGYTF
>TRBJ2-1|-|-|TRBV9
TGTGCCAGCAGCGTAGGAGATGAGCAGTTCTTC
CASSVGDEQFF
>TRBJ2-1|-|-|TRBV9
TGTGCCAGCAGCGGAGGGCCCGAATCCTACAATGAGCAGTTCTTC
CASSGGPESYNEQFF
>TRBJ2-5|-|-|TRBV18
TGTGCCAGCTCACCGCAAGAGACCCAGTACTTC
CASSPQETQYF
>TRBJ2-6|once|-|TRBV6-5
TGTGCCAGCAGTTACGATTCTGGGGCCAACGTCCTGACTTTC
CASSYDSGANVLTF
>TRBJ2-1|-|-|TRBV7-9
TGTGCCAGCAGCTTAGGGGGAGATGGGACTGAGCAGTTCTTC
CASSLGGDGTEQFF